This T cell receptor beta chain is from a study of shared clonotypes between healthy human individuals. The assay was immunoSEQ multiplex PCR, and TCRdb's table has in-frame clones only and misses some. Among over a million clones listed, 98% were seen once. Germline V gene data show CDR1 as SGHNT and CDR2 as YENEEA. The ends were cut back, 6 bases at V and 3 bases at J, with 18 bases in the middle. This CDR3 has 15 residues. The origin of this receptor is a man aged 25 to 40 in good health. The rearrangement joins TRBV11-3 to TRBJ2-7; the D gene could be TRBD1 or TRBD2 (5 bases each). The material sequenced was naive CD4+ T cells sorted from blood. Subset denoted: CD45RA+ positively selected. For the CDR3, the DNA is TGTGCCAGCAGTTCCAACCCGGGGCCGTACTACGAGCAGTACTTC. Encoded protein: CASSSNPGPYYEQYF. The complete variable domain, with remaining parts taken from reference TRBV11-3 and TRBJ2-7, reads EAGVVQSPRYKIIEKKQPVAFWCNPISGHNTLYWYLQNLGQGPELLIRYENEEAVDDSQLPKDRFSAERLKGVDSTLKIQPAELGDSAVYLCASSSNPGPYYEQYFGPGTRLTVT.